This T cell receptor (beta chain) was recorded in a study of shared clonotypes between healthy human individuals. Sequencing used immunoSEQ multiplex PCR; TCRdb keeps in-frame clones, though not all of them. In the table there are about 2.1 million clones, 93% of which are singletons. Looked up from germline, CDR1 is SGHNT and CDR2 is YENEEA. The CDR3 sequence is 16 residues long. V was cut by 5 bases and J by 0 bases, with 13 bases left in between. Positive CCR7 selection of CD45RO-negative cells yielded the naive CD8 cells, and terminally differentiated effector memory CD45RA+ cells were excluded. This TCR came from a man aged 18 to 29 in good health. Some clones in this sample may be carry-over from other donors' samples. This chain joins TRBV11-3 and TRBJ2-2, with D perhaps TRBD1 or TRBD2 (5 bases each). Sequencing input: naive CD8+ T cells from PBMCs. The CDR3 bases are TGTGCCAGCAGCCGCGTGGGGGTAGCGAACACCGGGGAGCTGTTTTTT. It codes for CASSRVGVANTGELFF. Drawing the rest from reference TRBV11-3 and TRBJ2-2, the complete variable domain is EAGVVQSPRYKIIEKKQPVAFWCNPISGHNTLYWYLQNLGQGPELLIRYENEEAVDDSQLPKDRFSAERLKGVDSTLKIQPAELGDSAVYLCASSRVGVANTGELFFGEGSRLTVL.